Shown below are 27 T cell receptor beta chains from a single sample sequenced in a study of blood T cell repertoires in COVID-19. Repertoires were generated with immunoSEQ multiplex PCR, while TCRdb's copy carries only in-frame clones and drops some. The data contain about 130,000 clones, approximately 90% of them singletons. The sequenced sample consisted of peripheral blood. Receptor source: a man between 45 and 60 years old with COVID-19, enrolled during active disease.

CDR3 region: CASSLALDRLDTEAFF. The DNA for the CDR3 is TGTGCCAGCAGTTTAGCTTTGGACAGGTTGGACACTGAAGCTTTCTTT. The chain combines TRBV28 with TRBJ1-1; 7 bases match TRBD1. V shed 2 bases and J 3 bases; nucleotides not matched to a gene: 9. The germline gives CDR1 MDHEN, CDR2 SYDVKM. The CDR3 totals 16 residues.

This chain uses TRBV6-2 or TRBV6-3 with TRBJ1-2; D possibly corresponds to TRBD1 (6 bases). Germline assignment: CDR1 MNHEY and CDR2 SVGEGT. V was cut by 5 bases and J by 4 bases, with 14 bases left in between. The CDR3 spans 14 residues. Here the CDR3 DNA reads TGTGCCAGCAGTCCCACAGGGTTCGGCTATGGCTACACCTTC. This gives the protein CASSPTGFGYGYTF.

This clone was seen just once. CDR3 in DNA: TGTGCCTGGAGGTCCGACAGGCACAATGAGCAGTTCTTC. This translates into CAWRSDRHNEQFF. The J gene is TRBJ2-1, the V gene TRBV30, with a possible D match to TRBD1 (6 bases). The length of the CDR3 is 13 residues. Per germline, CDR1 GTSNPN and CDR2 SVGIG (reference sequence). V was pared by 3 bases and J by 5 bases, with 11 bases between.

The genes are TRBV30 and TRBJ1-1; 10 bases fit TRBD1. The V and J ends lost 0 bases and 1 base, in that order; junction bases with no gene match: 8. Germline V gene lookup returns CDR1 GTSNPN and CDR2 SVGIG (reference sequence). The CDR3 contains 17 residues. CDR3 residues: CAWSVRQGARWNTEAFF. The CDR3 nucleotides are TGTGCCTGGAGTGTAAGACAGGGGGCGCGGTGGAACACTGAAGCTTTCTTT.

The genes are TRBV9 and TRBJ2-1; no reliable D call. Trimming removed 4 bases from V and 2 bases from J, with 13 bases in between. The CDR3 loop spans 15 amino acids. CDR1 is SGDLS, CDR2 YYNGEE, per germline. The CDR3 region is CASSPLRAAYNEQFF. The CDR3 bases are TGTGCCAGCAGCCCTCTACGAGCCGCCTACAATGAGCAGTTCTTC.

The rearrangement links TRBV18 to TRBJ1-2; 8 nucleotides agree with TRBD1. The CDR3 totals 15 residues. The germline V gene encodes CDR1 KGHSH and CDR2 LQKENI. The V gene end was trimmed by 6 bases and the J gene end by 0 bases; junction bases not matched to a gene: 6. The chain's CDR3 is CASSPGQATNYGYTF. The CDR3 DNA reads as TGTGCCAGCTCTCCGGGACAGGCGACTAACTATGGCTACACCTTC.

This clone has only one observation. The chain's CDR3 is CASSPTGATGELFF. The CDR3 coding sequence is TGCGCCAGCAGCCCCACAGGGGCCACCGGGGAGCTGTTTTTT. The rearrangement links TRBV4-1 to TRBJ2-2, with TRBD1 identical over 7 bases. The CDR3 totals 14 residues. The V gene end was trimmed by 4 bases and the J gene end by 4 bases; junction bases not matched to a gene: 3. Germline V gene sequence: CDR1 MGHRA, CDR2 YSYEKL.

The chain combines TRBV6-5 with TRBJ1-2; 8 bases agree with TRBD1. CDR1 and CDR2 from the germline V gene are MNHEY and SVGAGI. J was trimmed by 4 bases and V by 6 bases; bases with no gene match: 10. This CDR3 has 15 residues. The CDR3 nucleotides are TGTGCCAGCAGCCCCGGGACAGGAACGGGCTATGGCTACACCTTC. Protein: CASSPGTGTGYGYTF.

The chain joins TRBV29-1 to TRBJ2-1; 8 bases line up with TRBD2. The ends lost 0 bases at V and 8 bases at J; junction bases unmatched: 9. Germline CDR1 is SQVTM and CDR2 is ANQGSEA. This CDR3 is built from 15 residues. The DNA for the CDR3 is TGCAGCGTTGAAGATACACGGGAGGGTTTCTATGAGCAGTTCTTC. Protein: CSVEDTREGFYEQFF.

V usage is TRBV2 and J usage is TRBJ1-4, with 7 nucleotides matching TRBD1. The CDR3 covers 14 residues. J was trimmed by 5 bases and V by 5 bases; bases with no gene match: 5. CDR1 and CDR2 (germline): SNHLY, FYNNEI. The CDR3 spells CASSLQGSNEKLFF. The CDR3 DNA is TGTGCCAGCAGTTTACAGGGGTCGAATGAAAAACTGTTTTTT.

This clone has just a few counts. This rearrangement joins TRBV28 to TRBJ2-3; TRBD1 matches at 8 bases. Looked up from germline, CDR1 is MDHEN and CDR2 is SYDVKM. The trim removed 1 base at V and 4 bases at J, leaving 4 bases unmatched. This CDR3 region has 15 residues. The CDR3 bases are TGTGCCAGCAGTTTATCCCAGGGGGCCGCAGATACGCAGTATTTT. Translating it yields CASSLSQGAADTQYF. Complete variable domain (other parts from reference TRBV28 and TRBJ2-3): DVKVTQSSRYLVKRTGEKVFLECVQDMDHENMFWYRQDPGLGLRLIYFSYDVKMKEKGDIPEGYSVSREKKERFSLILESASTNQTSMYLCASSLSQGAADTQYFGPGTRLTVL.

The chain uses TRBV7-3 and TRBJ2-7, with TRBD1 identical over 12 bases. The CDR3 loop spans 15 amino acids. Germline CDR1 reads SGHTA; CDR2 reads FQGTGA. Trimming took 5 bases from V and 2 from J; bases not matched to a gene: 4. CDR3 protein: CASSLGTGGPYEQYF. The CDR3 region has the DNA TGTGCCAGCAGCCTAGGGACAGGGGGCCCCTACGAGCAGTACTTC.

The V gene is TRBV5-1, the J gene TRBJ2-4; 8 positions agree with TRBD2. The germline V gene has CDR1 SGHRS and CDR2 YFSETQ. CDR3 length equals 19 residues. V lost 1 base, J lost 4 bases, and 16 bases stayed unmatched. CDR3 loop: CASSLTTTPGGRDKNIQYF. DNA for the CDR3: TGCGCCAGCAGCTTGACCACAACCCCGGGGGGGAGAGATAAAAACATTCAGTACTTC. The entire variable domain, with the rest obtained from reference TRBV5-1 and TRBJ2-4, is as follows: KAGVTQTPRYLIKTRGQQVTLSCSPISGHRSVSWYQQTPGQGLQFLFEYFSETQRNKGNFPGRFSGRQFSNSRSEMNVSTLELGDSALYLCASSLTTTPGGRDKNIQYFGAGTRLSVL.

The rearrangement uses TRBV15 and TRBJ2-1; TRBD2 matches 8 bases. The CDR3 consists of 17 residues. J lost 0 bases, V lost 0 bases, and 4 bases had no gene match. Germline values: CDR1 LNHNV, CDR2 YYDKDF (reference sequence). The CDR3 region is CATSREREAGSYNEQFF. The DNA for the CDR3 is TGTGCCACCAGCAGAGAGCGGGAGGCAGGCTCCTACAATGAGCAGTTCTTC.

The rearrangement uses TRBV7-8 and TRBJ2-7; D remains unclear. The V and J ends lost 8 bases and 5 bases respectively, with 13 bases between them. The germline CDR1 and CDR2 sequences are SGHVS and FQNEAQ. This CDR3 has 12 amino acids. The CDR3 region is CASGSIRDEQYF. CDR3 sequence (DNA): TGTGCCAGCGGATCGATCCGGGACGAGCAGTACTTC.

This chain joins TRBV10-3 and TRBJ2-5; unclear D gene. The ends were cut back, 2 bases at V and 6 bases at J, with 19 bases in the middle. This CDR3 region has 16 residues. CDR1 ENHRY and CDR2 SYGVKD come from the germline V gene. The CDR3, as DNA: TGTGCCATCAGTGAGACCTCTGGGCAGCCCCCACAGACCCAGTACTTC. This translates into CAISETSGQPPQTQYF.

The V gene is TRBV2, the J gene TRBJ2-1, with TRBD2 identical over 8 bases. The CDR3 has 14 amino acids. Germline values: CDR1 SNHLY, CDR2 FYNNEI. Unmatched junction bases numbered 3, after V lost 2 bases and J lost 6 bases. The CDR3 nucleotides read TGTGCCAGCAGTGAACGGGGACTAGGCAATGAGCAGTTCTTC. Translation: CASSERGLGNEQFF.

The gene calls are TRBV18 and TRBJ2-5; 9 nucleotides line up with TRBD1. The CDR3 contains 13 residues. Germline V gene sequence: CDR1 KGHSH, CDR2 LQKENI. V trimming: 8 bases; J trimming: 1 base; junction bases outside the gene matches: 2. The DNA for the CDR3 is TGTGCCAGCGAGGGACAGGGCCAAGAGACCCAGTACTTC. This translates into CASEGQGQETQYF.

This clone was seen just once. V gene TRBV12-3 or TRBV12-4 combines with J gene TRBJ1-1; tentative D call: TRBD1 (5 bases). This CDR3 has 13 residues. Trimming shortened V by 3 bases and J by 1 base, and 6 bases separated the two germline ends. DNA for the CDR3: TGTGCCAGCAGTTTCCAGGGGAACACTGAAGCTTTCTTT. This encodes CASSFQGNTEAFF.

The chain employs TRBV28 and TRBJ2-2, with 12 positions matching TRBD2. Germline trimming cut 4 bases from V and 2 bases from J; bases unmatched to any gene: 14. CDR1 MDHEN and CDR2 SYDVKM come from the germline V gene. CDR3 length equals 20 residues. CDR3: CASSSWTGQLAGGNTGELFF. The CDR3 nucleotides read TGTGCCAGCAGTTCTTGGACAGGGCAACTAGCGGGGGGAAACACCGGGGAGCTGTTTTTT.

The chain joins TRBV5-6 to TRBJ1-2; D is ambiguous. Germline V lookup: CDR1 SGHDT, CDR2 YYEEEE. This CDR3 spans 15 amino acids. The V end lost 4 bases, the J end lost 6 bases, and 19 bases lay between the germline ends. CDR3 residues: CASSPSPLKADGYTF. CDR3 nucleotide sequence: TGTGCCAGCAGCCCTAGCCCGTTGAAGGCGGATGGCTACACCTTC.

DNA of the CDR3: TGTGCCAGCAGCTTAACGGCGGGGTCCTCCTACGAGCAGTACTTC. It is translated as CASSLTAGSSYEQYF. The chain combines TRBV7-2 with TRBJ2-7, with a possible D match to TRBD2 (6 bases). Germline V CDR1 and CDR2: SGHTA, FQGNSA. Trimming pared 2 bases from V and 0 bases from J, leaving 11 bases between. This CDR3 spans 15 amino acids.

This chain uses TRBV7-3 with TRBJ2-5, with D possibly TRBD2 on 7 matching bases. V lost 2 bases, J lost 6 bases, and 10 bases lay in between. The CDR3 is 13 amino acids. CDR1 and CDR2 from the germline V gene are SGHTA and FQGTGA. This CDR3 is CASSLEGGKTQYF. The CDR3 region has the DNA TGTGCCAGCAGCTTAGAGGGGGGGAAGACCCAGTACTTC.

This chain connects TRBV27 to TRBJ1-2; weak D call: TRBD1 (6 bases). The CDR3 sequence is 14 residues long. Germline-derived CDR1 and CDR2 are MNHEY and SMNVEV (reference sequence). V was clipped by 2 bases and J by 7 bases, with 14 bases between them. The DNA for the CDR3 is TGTGCCAGCAGTTTAGGGGGGGCTCGGGGTGGCTACACCTTC. Its translation: CASSLGGARGGYTF.

The CDR3 protein is CASSYSRGNTEAFF. CDR3 DNA: TGTGCCAGCAGTTATAGCAGAGGGAACACTGAAGCTTTCTTT. This chain links TRBV6-6 with TRBJ1-1; D gene uncertain. V was pared by 3 bases and J by 1 base, with 9 bases between. This CDR3 region has 14 residues. In germline, CDR1 is MNHNY, CDR2 SVGAGI (reference sequence).

The CDR3 sequence: CASSKKETSGSRGEQFF. The CDR3 DNA reads TGTGCCAGCAGTAAGAAGGAGACTAGCGGGAGCCGAGGTGAGCAGTTCTTC. V and J are TRBV5-8 and TRBJ2-1; 12 nucleotides agree with TRBD2. V lost 5 bases to trimming and J lost 9 bases; unmatched junction nucleotides: 15. The CDR3 totals 17 residues. Per germline, CDR1 SGHTS and CDR2 YDEGEE.

The chain uses TRBV4-3 and TRBJ1-2; perhaps TRBD1 as D (5 bases). V lost 1 base and J 1 base, leaving 10 bases between the germline ends. The length of the CDR3 is 15 residues. From germline, CDR1 is LGHNA and CDR2 YSLEER. DNA of the CDR3: TGCGCCAGCAGCCAAGCCTGGGGGGGTAACTATGGCTACACCTTC. Translating it yields CASSQAWGGNYGYTF.